These T cell receptor beta chains were read from a single sample in a study of T cell repertoires in aging, cancer and after chemotherapy. TCRdb re-called the multiplex PCR reads through MiXCR, storing one row per CDR3 protein. In the table there are about 10,000 distinct CDR3 sequences, approximately 40% of which are singletons. The sequencing sample was made of blood. These receptors all stem from a human donor in good health. Both conserved end residues are part of each CDR3. The D gene is left open where the match is weak. Not all rows give a size; the values are once, few, many and, for expanded clones, a class.

14	NA	TRBV6-5	TRBD1	TRBJ2-7	CASSRTGPHYEQYF	TGTGCCAGCAGTCGGACAGGGCCCCACTACGAGCAGTACTTC
13	few	TRBV18	NA	TRBJ2-7	CASSPGQKYEQYF	TGTGCCAGCTCACCAGGACAGAAGTACGAGCAGTACTTC
14	NA	TRBV7-2	TRBD2	TRBJ2-1	CATTSDRAYNEQFF	TGTGCCACTACTAGCGATCGGGCCTACAATGAGCAGTTCTTC
14	medium-sized	TRBV19	TRBD2	TRBJ2-3	CASSFGLASDTQYF	TGTGCCAGTAGTTTTGGACTAGCGAGCGATACGCAGTATTTT
15	NA	TRBV18	TRBD1	TRBJ2-3	CASSRTGGDTDTQYF	TGTGCCAGCTCAAGGACAGGGGGCGACACAGATACGCAGTATTTT
16	NA	TRBV9	TRBD1	TRBJ2-7	CASSGNEGTEGREQYF	TGTGCCAGCAGCGGTAACGAAGGGACAGAGGGGCGCGAGCAGTACTTC
16	NA	TRBV19	TRBD2	TRBJ2-7	CASSDFRASGSYEQYF	TGTGCCAGTAGTGATTTTAGGGCTAGCGGGAGCTACGAGCAGTACTTC
12	once	TRBV29-1	NA	TRBJ2-1	CSVGTGGGEQFF	TGCAGCGTTGGAACAGGGGGGGGTGAGCAGTTCTTC
13	medium-sized	TRBV19	TRBD2	TRBJ2-1	CASSLAGANEQFF	TGTGCCAGTAGTTTGGCGGGAGCGAATGAGCAGTTCTTC
14	NA	TRBV6-5	NA	TRBJ2-2	CAHATGLPAGELFF	TGTGCGCATGCGACAGGCCTTCCAGCCGGGGAGCTGTTTTTT
15	once	TRBV6-5	NA	TRBJ1-5	CASIPGGYSNQPQHF	TGTGCCAGCATCCCGGGGGGGTATAGCAATCAGCCCCAGCATTTT
13	NA	TRBV6-5	NA	TRBJ1-2	CASSPRRDYGYTF	TGTGCCAGCAGCCCCCGACGGGACTATGGCTACACCTTC
16	few	TRBV29-1	TRBD1	TRBJ1-1	CSVEVRDRGLVTEAFF	TGCAGCGTTGAAGTCCGGGACAGGGGGCTGGTCACTGAAGCTTTCTTT
15	few	TRBV12-3/TRBV12-4	NA	TRBJ2-1	CASSFLPNSYNEQFF	TGTGCCAGCAGTTTCTTACCGAACTCCTACAATGAGCAGTTCTTC
12	few	TRBV5-4	NA	TRBJ2-5	CASSRAKETQYF	TGTGCCAGCAGTCGGGCTAAAGAGACCCAGTACTTC
11	NA	TRBV30	NA	TRBJ2-7	CAWSFPEEQYF	TGTGCCTGGAGCTTCCCGGAGGAGCAGTACTTC
14	medium-sized	TRBV29-1	TRBD2	TRBJ2-7	CSVEGREGLQEQYF	TGCAGCGTTGAGGGGCGGGAGGGCCTGCAAGAGCAGTACTTC
14	once	TRBV30	NA	TRBJ1-3	CAWRRSDLANTIYF	TGTGCCTGGAGGCGGAGCGATCTGGCAAACACCATATATTTT
15	NA	TRBV6-1	NA	TRBJ2-1	CASSGTRGVGNEQFF	TGTGCCAGCAGTGGGACCAGGGGGGTGGGGAATGAGCAGTTCTTC
16	NA	TRBV28	NA	TRBJ2-5	CASSFQGGGGKETQYF	TGTGCCAGCAGTTTTCAGGGGGGAGGAGGCAAAGAGACCCAATACTTC
14	few	TRBV6-1	NA	TRBJ2-7	CASATGGNSYEQYF	TGTGCCAGCGCAACTGGCGGAAACTCCTACGAGCAGTACTTC
14	few	TRBV6-1	TRBD1	TRBJ2-2	CASSATQGPGELFF	TGTGCCAGCAGTGCCACACAGGGGCCCGGGGAGCTGTTTTTT
14	NA	TRBV6-6	NA	TRBJ2-2	CASTPSESTGELFF	TGTGCCAGCACTCCTAGCGAGTCCACCGGGGAGCTGTTTTTT
11	NA	TRBV6-5	NA	TRBJ2-5	CASTDRETQYF	TGTGCCAGCACGGACAGAGAGACCCAGTACTTC
13	large	TRBV12-3/TRBV12-4	NA	TRBJ2-7	CAHLPGGSYEQYF	TGTGCCCACCTCCCTGGCGGCAGCTACGAGCAGTACTTC